The 18 T cell receptor beta chains given below trace back to one sample, sequenced in a study of shared clonotypes between healthy human individuals (dated by TCRdb to about 2020). Preparation of the library involved the immunoSEQ multiplex PCR assay. TCRdb limited this immuneACCESS table to in-frame rearrangements with V and J called. A share of clones is missing; checked studies link under half to unresolved V genes, and the rest is unexplained. The sample yields about 2.4 million clones; roughly 93% were counted once. The ten largest clones represent approximately 0.35% of the sample. Source material: naive CD4+ T cells from PBMCs. The cell subset or site tag for this specimen amounts to: CD45RA+ positively selected. The origin of the receptors is a man younger than 30 in good health. Some clones in this sample may be carry-over from other donors' samples.

The chain employs TRBV30 and TRBJ1-1; D gene uncertain. The V and J ends lost 0 bases and 4 bases respectively, with 9 bases between them. This CDR3 contains 13 residues. Germline V gives CDR1 GTSNPN, CDR2 SVGIG (reference sequence). The CDR3 nucleotides are TGTGCCTGGAGTGTCGGGGAGGTCACTGAAGCTTTCTTT. This codes for CAWSVGEVTEAFF.

Only one count was recorded for this clone. V is TRBV7-6 and J is TRBJ2-7; D unresolved. Germline-derived CDR1 and CDR2 are SGHVS and FNYEAQ. V dropped 5 bases and J dropped 0 bases, with 14 bases sitting between them. The CDR3 spans 15 residues. CDR3 in DNA: TGTGCCAGCAGCCGTATAGTCCCCCCCTCCTACGAGCAGTACTTC. Translated, it gives CASSRIVPPSYEQYF.

This sequence joins TRBV2 and TRBJ2-3, with D perhaps TRBD2 (5 bases). This CDR3 has 13 residues. The germline CDR1 and CDR2 sequences are SNHLY and FYNNEI. Trimming cost V 6 bases and J 4 bases, with 11 bases left between them. DNA of the CDR3: TGTGCCAGCAGCGCTACGGGATCAGATACGCAGTATTTT. This translates into CASSATGSDTQYF.

Of note for this clone: This CDR3 is also generated by other DNA sequences in the sample. The chain employs TRBV2 and TRBJ2-1; unclear D gene. The CDR3 runs to 14 residues. Between the trimmed V and J ends, which lost 5 bases and 3 bases, there was a span of 11 bases. CDR1 SNHLY and CDR2 FYNNEI come from the germline V gene. The CDR3 nucleotides read TGTGCCAGCAGTCGCCTGGGCCTCTACAATGAGCAGTTCTTC. This encodes CASSRLGLYNEQFF.

The chain links TRBV16 to TRBJ2-7, with 9 bases matching TRBD1. The germline V gene encodes CDR1 KGHSY and CDR2 FQNENV. The CDR3 sequence is 16 residues long. The J segment lost 6 bases and the V segment lost 4 bases, leaving 13 bases of the junction unmatched. The CDR3 DNA sequence: TGTGCCAGCAGCCCCGGACAGGGGCCAAGGGAGGGCGAGCAGTACTTC. This encodes CASSPGQGPREGEQYF.

V and J are TRBV7-2 and TRBJ2-6, with TRBD1 matching 9 bases. V lost 4 bases and J lost 4; bases outside the gene matches: 8. Germline assignment: CDR1 SGHTA and CDR2 FQGNSA. The CDR3 has 17 amino acids. CDR3 coding DNA: TGTGCCAGCAGCTCGGGGACAGGGTGGTCGGGGGCCAACGTCCTGACTTTC. This translates into CASSSGTGWSGANVLTF.

Concerning this clone itself: Other DNA sequences of this sample code for an identical CDR3. This chain uses TRBV27 with TRBJ1-5, with D possibly matching TRBD1 (5 bases). V dropped 2 bases and J dropped 2 bases, with 7 bases sitting between them. Germline V CDR1 and CDR2: MNHEY, SMNVEV (reference sequence). This CDR3 is built from 14 residues. The CDR3 protein is CASSLRGGNQPQHF. CDR3 nucleotide sequence: TGTGCCAGCAGTTTACGAGGGGGCAATCAGCCCCAGCATTTT.

The J gene is TRBJ2-3, the V gene TRBV30; D not certain. CDR3 length: 14 residues. V dropped 1 base and J dropped 4 bases, with 12 bases sitting between them. Germline CDR1 reads GTSNPN; CDR2 reads SVGIG (reference sequence). The CDR3 coding sequence is TGTGCCTGGAGTGGGCCTTGGAGCGCAGATACGCAGTATTTT. Translated, it gives CAWSGPWSADTQYF.

This clone is a singleton in its sample. The chain links TRBV5-6 to TRBJ1-2; 11 nucleotides align to TRBD1. CDR3 length equals 14 residues. In germline, CDR1 is SGHDT, CDR2 YYEEEE. Trimming at V came to 4 bases and at J to 4 bases, leaving 3 bases not matched to a gene. As DNA, the CDR3 is TGTGCCAGCAGCGTCGGGACAGGGGGCTATGGCTACACCTTC. Protein: CASSVGTGGYGYTF.

V usage is TRBV2 and J usage is TRBJ2-6; TRBD1 matches at 9 bases. Germline V gene lookup returns CDR1 SNHLY and CDR2 FYNNEI. CDR3 length: 18 residues. J gave up 0 bases and V 3 bases, and 6 bases lay outside the gene matches. CDR3 sequence reads: CASSDLGQGSSGANVLTF. The CDR3 nucleotides read TGTGCCAGCAGTGATTTGGGACAGGGTAGCTCTGGGGCCAACGTCCTGACTTTC.

This chain uses TRBV7-2 with TRBJ1-2, with D uncertain. This CDR3 region has 11 residues. CDR1 and CDR2 (germline): SGHTA, FQGNSA. V lost 6 bases to trimming and J lost 11 bases, with 13 bases between them. Here the CDR3 DNA reads TGTGCCAGCAGTTCTCACCCTCTATACACCTTC. The encoded protein is CASSSHPLYTF.

The chain employs TRBV5-1 and TRBJ2-1, with D perhaps matching TRBD1 (5 bases). Looked up from germline, CDR1 is SGHRS and CDR2 is YFSETQ. V lost 3 bases to trimming and J lost 8 bases, with 15 bases between them. The CDR3 is made up of 14 amino acids. The CDR3 sequence: CASSSILGQDEQFF. In DNA, the CDR3 is TGCGCCAGCAGCTCCATTTTGGGGCAGGATGAGCAGTTCTTC.

J is TRBJ2-7 and V is TRBV28, with 8 bases matching TRBD2. The ends lost 5 bases at V and 3 bases at J; junction bases unmatched: 6. This CDR3 spans 14 amino acids. CDR1 MDHEN and CDR2 SYDVKM come from the germline V gene. The CDR3 loop reads CASSTGLAGYEQYF. The CDR3 coding sequence is TGTGCCAGCAGTACGGGGCTAGCGGGCTACGAGCAGTACTTC.

The chain links TRBV19 to TRBJ2-1; 12 nucleotides agree with TRBD2. Germline V lookup: CDR1 LNHDA, CDR2 SQIVND (reference sequence). This CDR3 region has 16 residues. The junction had 10 bases not matched to a gene; V was cut back by 4 bases and J by 9 bases. The CDR3 DNA reads as TGTGCCAGTAGTAGACTAGCGGGAGCTGTGGTAAGTGAGCAGTTCTTC. Its translation is CASSRLAGAVVSEQFF.

The CDR3 region has the DNA TGTGCCAGCAGGAGGGCCTCTAACCCTAGCACAGATACGCAGTATTTT. This codes for CASRRASNPSTDTQYF. The chain couples TRBV27 to TRBJ2-3; D is perhaps TRBD2 (5 bases). Looked up from germline, CDR1 is MNHEY and CDR2 is SMNVEV (reference sequence). Trimming took 6 bases from V and 0 from J, leaving 16 bases between them. The CDR3 totals 16 residues.

The rearrangement joins TRBV6-1 to TRBJ2-6, with D perhaps matching TRBD1 or TRBD2 (5 bases each). Per germline, CDR1 MNHNS and CDR2 SASEGT. The germline V and J ends were trimmed by 8 bases and 5 bases, with 16 bases remaining between them. CDR3 size: 15 residues. CDR3: CASDPGGAWANVLTF. The CDR3 DNA reads TGTGCCAGCGATCCTGGGGGAGCCTGGGCCAACGTCCTGACTTTC.

With respect to this clone: This sample also contains other DNA sequences that code for the same CDR3. The rearrangement uses TRBV28 and TRBJ2-7; D may be TRBD1 or TRBD2 (5 bases each). V was shortened by 3 bases and J by 2 bases, with 8 bases between the two germline ends. The germline V gene has CDR1 MDHEN and CDR2 SYDVKM. CDR3 size: 13 residues. DNA for the CDR3: TGTGCCAGCAGTTTGCAGGGAGCCTACGAGCAGTACTTC. It specifies CASSLQGAYEQYF. Using reference TRBV28 and TRBJ2-7 for the parts outside the CDR3, the full variable domain is DVKVTQSSRYLVKRTGEKVFLECVQDMDHENMFWYRQDPGLGLRLIYFSYDVKMKEKGDIPEGYSVSREKKERFSLILESASTNQTSMYLCASSLQGAYEQYFGPGTRLTVT.

The CDR3 DNA reads TGTGCCAGCACCTCCCTGGGGGCAGGGGAGGCCGGAGGTGGCTACACCTTC. Protein sequence: CASTSLGAGEAGGGYTF. V is TRBV27 and J is TRBJ1-2, with D tentatively TRBD1 (6 bases). The V and J ends lost 7 bases and 7 bases respectively, with 28 bases between them. This CDR3 region has 17 residues. Germline V lookup: CDR1 MNHEY, CDR2 SMNVEV (reference sequence).